These 8 T cell receptor beta chains came from one sample sequenced in a study of blood T cell repertoires in COVID-19. The protocol was immunoSEQ multiplex PCR, while the TCRdb copy is restricted to in-frame clones and leaves out a portion. The sample lists about 240,000 clones; 85% to 90% were seen once. Specimen: peripheral blood. The receptors here all came from a middle-aged woman who had recovered from COVID-19.

CDR3 bases: TGTGCCAGCACCCCGGGGAGGCTAACTGGGGCCAACGTCCTGACTTTC. Its translation is CASTPGRLTGANVLTF. The rearrangement uses TRBV6-2 or TRBV6-3 and TRBJ2-6, with a possible D match to TRBD2 (6 bases). V lost 7 bases and J 2 bases, leaving 15 bases between the germline ends. The CDR3 consists of 16 residues. CDR1 and CDR2 (germline): MNHEY, SVGEGT.

The chain uses TRBV4-1 and TRBJ2-5; 11 bases agree with TRBD2. Trimming removed 5 bases from V and 2 bases from J; junction bases left unmatched: 4. Germline assignment: CDR1 MGHRA and CDR2 YSYEKL. The CDR3 sequence is 15 residues long. CDR3 nucleotides: TGCGCCAGCAGCGCCCGACTAGCGGGACAAGAGACCCAGTACTTC. Its translation: CASSARLAGQETQYF.

The chain employs TRBV21-1 and TRBJ1-1. TRBV21-1 is a recognized pseudogene. CDR3 size: 12 residues. DNA of the CDR3: TGTGCCATCGGGGGGGCATGGACTGAAGCTTTCTTT. It is translated as CAIGGAWTEAFF.

J is TRBJ2-5 and V is TRBV28; no clear D gene. This CDR3 has 12 amino acids. Germline CDR1 MDHEN, CDR2 SYDVKM. V was trimmed by 10 bases and J by 6 bases, leaving 15 bases between them. The CDR3 region has the DNA TGTGCCACCGATGGCGGCAAAAAGACCCAGTACTTC. Protein: CATDGGKKTQYF.

CDR3 bases: TGTGCCAGCAGGGGCGATAACTATGGCTACACCTTC. Amino acid sequence: CASRGDNYGYTF. The V gene is TRBV5-4, the J gene TRBJ1-2, with no clear D. Trimming cost V 5 bases and J 1 base, with 6 bases left between them. CDR1 is SGHNT and CDR2 is YYREEE in the germline V gene (reference sequence). This CDR3 contains 12 residues. The whole variable domain, remainder taken from reference TRBV5-4 and TRBJ1-2, is ETGVTQSPTHLIKTRGQQVTLRCSSQSGHNTVSWYQQALGQGPQFIFQYYREEENGRGNFPPRFSGLQFPNYSSELNVNALELDDSALYLCASRGDNYGYTFGSGTRLTVV.

J is TRBJ1-1 and V is TRBV3-1 (or the pseudogene TRBV3-2), with TRBD1 matching 8 bases. Germline CDR1 is LGHDT and CDR2 is YNNKEL (reference sequence). The CDR3 length is 15 residues. V was clipped by 3 bases and J by 6 bases; unmatched bases: 9. This CDR3 reads CASSHPGQGAAEAFF. CDR3 nucleotide sequence: TGTGCCAGCAGCCACCCCGGGCAGGGGGCGGCTGAAGCTTTCTTT.

The genes are TRBV19 and TRBJ1-5, with D perhaps TRBD1 (6 bases). The CDR3 spans 15 residues. Between the trimmed V and J ends, which lost 6 bases and 5 bases, there was a span of 17 bases. CDR1 is LNHDA and CDR2 is SQIVND in the germline V gene (reference sequence). The CDR3 coding sequence is TGTGCCAGTAGGCCCTCCGGGACAACCCATCAGCCCCAGCATTTT. The encoded protein is CASRPSGTTHQPQHF.

This clone was seen once. The chain is built from TRBV30 and TRBJ1-2; the D gene is possibly TRBD1 (5 bases). The CDR3 is 15 amino acids. Germline V lookup: CDR1 GTSNPN, CDR2 SVGIG (reference sequence). The V end was cut by 0 bases, the J end by 12 bases, with 23 bases between. The CDR3 sequence: CAWSVLGSGGGWNTF. CDR3 bases: TGTGCCTGGAGTGTACTAGGGAGCGGGGGTGGCTGGAACACCTTC.